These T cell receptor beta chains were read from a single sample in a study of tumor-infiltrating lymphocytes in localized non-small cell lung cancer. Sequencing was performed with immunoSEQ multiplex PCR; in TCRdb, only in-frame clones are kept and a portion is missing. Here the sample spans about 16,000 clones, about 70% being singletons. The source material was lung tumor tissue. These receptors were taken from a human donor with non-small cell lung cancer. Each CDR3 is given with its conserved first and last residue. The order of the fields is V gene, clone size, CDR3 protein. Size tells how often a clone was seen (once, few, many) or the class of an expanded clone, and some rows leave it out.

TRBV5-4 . CASSLERGTEAFF
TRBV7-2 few CASSLGSETQYF
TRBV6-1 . CASSMGGTNEKLFF
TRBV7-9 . CASSLGGSWGDTQYF
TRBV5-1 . CASSLAGSTEAFF
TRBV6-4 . CASSDSKGALTF
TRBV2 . CASMQQFEKLFF
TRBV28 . CASTSGAGWDTEAFF
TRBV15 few CATSSRQTENSPLHF
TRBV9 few CASSVSRSDTQYF
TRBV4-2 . CASSQEAGANVLTF
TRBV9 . CASSFSVGGENTEAFF
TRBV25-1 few CASSEWDQNQPQHF
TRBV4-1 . CASSQNPVTYEQYF
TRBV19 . CASSMRTGVTLFGYTF